A single sample is the source of the 18 T cell receptor beta chains below, sequenced in a study of T cell responses to AZD1222 COVID-19 vaccine. Profiling relied on immunoSEQ multiplex PCR, and the TCRdb table lists in-frame clones only, not all of them. The sample contains approximately 150,000 clones, nearly 95% of which appear only once. The specimen comprised peripheral blood, sampled on day 0 of AZD1222 vaccination. The receptors originated from an adult in good health.

This rearrangement joins TRBV11-2 to TRBJ2-7; D unclear. This CDR3 is 14 amino acids long. Germline lookup yields CDR1 SGHAT and CDR2 FQNNGV. The V end lost 0 bases, the J end lost 5 bases, and 11 bases lay between the germline ends. The CDR3 DNA sequence: TGTGCCAGCAGCTTAGAAGTAGGAGTAGACGAGCAGTACTTC. This encodes CASSLEVGVDEQYF.

The gene calls are TRBV7-9 and TRBJ1-2; no clear D. The germline V and J ends were trimmed by 3 bases and 0 bases, with 5 bases remaining between them. CDR3 length: 13 residues. Germline V CDR1 and CDR2: SEHNR, FQNEAQ (reference sequence). For the CDR3, the DNA is TGTGCCAGCAGCTTCGGGGCTAACTATGGCTACACCTTC. The encoded protein is CASSFGANYGYTF.

This chain uses TRBV28 with TRBJ2-7; a possible D gene is TRBD2 (5 bases). The V gene's germline CDR1 is MDHEN and CDR2 SYDVKM. This CDR3 has 14 amino acids. The ends were cut back, 5 bases at V and 3 bases at J, with 14 bases in the middle. This CDR3 is CASSPGLADYEQYF. DNA of the CDR3: TGTGCCAGCAGTCCAGGACTGGCGGACTACGAGCAGTACTTC. The full variable domain, rest sourced from reference TRBV28 and TRBJ2-7, is DVKVTQSSRYLVKRTGEKVFLECVQDMDHENMFWYRQDPGLGLRLIYFSYDVKMKEKGDIPEGYSVSREKKERFSLILESASTNQTSMYLCASSPGLADYEQYFGPGTRLTVT.

The rearrangement joins TRBV5-5 to TRBJ2-7; D remains unclear. Looked up from germline, CDR1 is SGHKS and CDR2 is YYEKEE (reference sequence). The CDR3 is 15 residues long. The germline V and J ends were trimmed by 4 bases and 2 bases, with 16 bases remaining between them. The CDR3 region has the DNA TGTGCCAGCAGCCCGTGGGGTGAGAATCCCTACGAGCAGTACTTC. It yields the protein CASSPWGENPYEQYF.

This rearrangement joins TRBV11-1 to TRBJ2-1; tentatively, D is TRBD2 (6 bases). This CDR3 comprises 15 residues. CDR1 is SGHAT and CDR2 is FQDESV in the germline V gene (reference sequence). Trimming stripped 5 bases from V and 0 bases from J, with 11 bases between. For the CDR3, the DNA is TGTGCCAGCAGCCCCCGGACTAACTCCTACAATGAGCAGTTCTTC. This translates into CASSPRTNSYNEQFF.

V and J are TRBV30 and TRBJ1-6, with D tentatively TRBD1 (6 bases). The ends were cut back, 5 bases at V and 0 bases at J, with 8 bases in the middle. This CDR3 has 14 residues. Germline lookup yields CDR1 GTSNPN and CDR2 SVGIG (reference sequence). The CDR3 sequence: CAWEQGSYNSPLHF. The CDR3 DNA sequence: TGTGCCTGGGAACAGGGCTCCTATAATTCACCCCTCCACTTT.

The chain is built from TRBV6-5 and TRBJ2-7; TRBD2 matches at 8 bases. The CDR3 is 15 residues long. The junction had 9 bases not matched to a gene; V was cut back by 6 bases and J by 2 bases. Per the germline V gene, CDR1 is MNHEY and CDR2 is SVGAGI. The DNA of the CDR3 is TGTGCCAGCAGACCGGGGGGGCCGGGGACCTACGAGCAGTACTTC. Its translation: CASRPGGPGTYEQYF.

J is TRBJ1-3 and V is TRBV7-9; D unresolved. V shed 5 bases and J shed 2 bases, with 16 bases lying between them. Germline lookup yields CDR1 SEHNR and CDR2 FQNEAQ (reference sequence). The CDR3 contains 16 residues. The CDR3 sequence is CASSNIVGGPGNTIYF. DNA for the CDR3: TGTGCCAGCAGCAACATCGTGGGAGGTCCTGGAAACACCATATATTTT.

The V and J genes are TRBV19 and TRBJ1-1, with D hard to call. Trimming removed 8 bases from V and 2 bases from J, with 15 bases in between. CDR1 is LNHDA, CDR2 SQIVND, per germline (reference sequence). The CDR3 length is 14 residues. The CDR3 sequence: CASSWGSANTEAFF. The CDR3 DNA is TGTGCCAGTTCCTGGGGTTCAGCTAACACTGAAGCTTTCTTT. Filled out from reference TRBV19 and TRBJ1-1, the complete variable domain reads DGGITQSPKYLFRKEGQNVTLSCEQNLNHDAMYWYRQDPGQGLRLIYYSQIVNDFQKGDIAEGYSVSREKKESFPLTVTSAQKNPTAFYLCASSWGSANTEAFFGQGTRLTVV.

This chain joins TRBV27 and TRBJ1-5; TRBD1 is a possible D gene (5 bases). The germline gives CDR1 MNHEY, CDR2 SMNVEV (reference sequence). The CDR3 sequence is 14 residues long. Trimming pared 3 bases from V and 9 bases from J, leaving 15 bases between. CDR3 bases: TGTGCCAGCAGTTTCCGAGGGGCCGCCTGGCCCCAGCATTTT. Encoded protein: CASSFRGAAWPQHF.

The rearrangement links TRBV7-2 to TRBJ1-4; D not certain. The CDR3 spans 15 residues. V was pared by 2 bases and J by 3 bases, with 10 bases between. From germline, CDR1 is SGHTA and CDR2 FQGNSA. The CDR3 loop reads CASSLFKGANEKLFF. CDR3 bases: TGTGCCAGCAGCTTATTCAAGGGAGCTAATGAAAAACTGTTTTTT.

The gene calls are TRBV5-1 and TRBJ2-1; 9 nucleotides line up with TRBD2. The CDR3 is made up of 17 amino acids. J lost 3 bases, V lost 0 bases, and 7 bases had no gene match. The germline V gene has CDR1 SGHRS and CDR2 YFSETQ. The CDR3 nucleotides are TGCGCCAGCAGCTTGGCCTCTAGCGGGACCAACTACAATGAGCAGTTCTTC. Its protein product is CASSLASSGTNYNEQFF.

This clone was found once. The chain is built from TRBV6-2 or TRBV6-3 and TRBJ1-5; D not resolved. V lost 4 bases and J 2 bases, leaving 12 bases between the germline ends. From germline, CDR1 is MNHEY and CDR2 SVGEGT. The length of the CDR3 is 15 residues. The CDR3 DNA is TGTGCCAGCAGTTCCCTAGGAGTAGGCAATCAGCCCCAGCATTTT. Protein sequence: CASSSLGVGNQPQHF.

The rearrangement uses TRBV5-1 and TRBJ2-4; 13 bases line up with TRBD2. Per germline, CDR1 SGHRS and CDR2 YFSETQ. The CDR3 runs 13 residues. V shed 5 bases, J shed 15 bases, and the junction held 8 bases outside the gene matches. The CDR3 nucleotides are TGCGCCAGCAGTGGGGGACTAGCGGGATTGGTGTACTTC. It codes for CASSGGLAGLVYF.

The rearrangement uses TRBV27 and TRBJ1-6; D uncertain. CDR1 and CDR2 (germline): MNHEY, SMNVEV (reference sequence). The V end was cut by 7 bases, the J end by 7 bases, with 11 bases between. This CDR3 contains 13 residues. CDR3 residues: CASMVMGNSPLHF. The CDR3 coding sequence is TGTGCCAGCATGGTAATGGGGAATTCACCCCTCCACTTT.

The V call is TRBV28, the J call TRBJ2-1; TRBD2 matches at 7 bases. Germline V CDR1 and CDR2: MDHEN, SYDVKM. This CDR3 is built from 14 residues. V trimming: 6 bases; J trimming: 9 bases; junction bases outside the gene matches: 11. The CDR3 DNA reads as TGTGCCAGCAGGACCTCCGGGACTATGGCTGAGCAGTTCTTC. Translation: CASRTSGTMAEQFF.

This chain joins TRBV7-9 and TRBJ1-3; unclear D gene. The CDR3 length is 13 residues. Trimming removed 5 bases from V and 0 bases from J, with 5 bases in between. CDR1 is SEHNR, CDR2 FQNEAQ, per germline (reference sequence). This chain's CDR3 is CASSRNSGNTIYF. The CDR3 DNA reads as TGTGCCAGCAGCCGAAACTCTGGAAACACCATATATTTT.

The chain carries TRBV3-1 (or the pseudogene TRBV3-2) and TRBJ1-1, with TRBD1 matching 7 bases. The CDR3 loop spans 14 amino acids. Per the germline V gene, CDR1 is LGHDT and CDR2 is YNNKEL (reference sequence). Unmatched junction bases numbered 5, after V lost 6 bases and J lost 1 base. The CDR3 protein is CASRETGRNTEAFF. CDR3 sequence (DNA): TGTGCCAGCAGAGAGACAGGGAGGAACACTGAAGCTTTCTTT.